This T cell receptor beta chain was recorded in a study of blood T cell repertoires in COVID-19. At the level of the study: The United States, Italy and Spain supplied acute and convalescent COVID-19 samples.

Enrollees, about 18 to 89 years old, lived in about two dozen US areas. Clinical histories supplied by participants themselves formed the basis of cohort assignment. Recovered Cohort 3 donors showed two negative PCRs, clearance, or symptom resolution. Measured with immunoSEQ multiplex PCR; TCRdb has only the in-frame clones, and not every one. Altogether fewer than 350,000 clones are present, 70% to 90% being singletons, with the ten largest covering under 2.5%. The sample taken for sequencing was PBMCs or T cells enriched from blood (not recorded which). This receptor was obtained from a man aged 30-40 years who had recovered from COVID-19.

Written as DNA, the CDR3 is TGTGCCAGCAGTGACCCTTACACGTCTGGGAACACTGAAGCTTTCTTT. Encoded protein: CASSDPYTSGNTEAFF. The chain carries TRBV6-1 and TRBJ1-1; D gene unclear. The CDR3 length is 16 residues. In germline, CDR1 is MNHNS, CDR2 SASEGT. With 3 bases removed from V and 1 base from J, the gap between germline ends came to 15 bases.